This TCR beta chain was identified in a study of OX40 agonist ivuxolimab in advanced cancers. Germline V gene lookup returns CDR1 KGHSH and CDR2 LQKENI. Trimming cost V 0 bases and J 5 bases, with 7 bases left between them. CDR3 size: 13 residues. Libraries were prepared by immunoSEQ multiplex PCR; TCRdb keeps only in-frame clonotypes and omits some of them. The table lists 70,000 to 95,000 clones, about 95% of them singletons. Specimen: CD4+ or CD8+ T cells sorted from blood, collected in a trial of the OX40 agonist ivuxolimab. This chain connects TRBV18 to TRBJ1-1, with D uncertain. The TCR sequence derives from an adult with an advanced solid tumor such as melanoma, head and neck, liver or kidney cancer. CDR3 sequence: CASSPPSNTEAFF. The CDR3 DNA reads as TGTGCCAGCTCACCACCGTCCAATACTGAAGCTTTCTTT.